Listed below are T cell receptor beta chains from one sample, sequenced in a study of T-cell reconstitution after alpha-beta-depleted transplantation in children. TCRdb reprocessed the PCR reads via MiXCR and lists one record per CDR3 protein. The data hold 600,000 to 700,000 distinct CDR3 sequences, with around a sixth observed a single time. The sequences come from PBMCs from the stem cell graft donor, collected from the stem cell graft. The receptors originated from a human donor who donated a stem cell graft to a child with acute myeloid leukemia. The conserved cysteine and the conserved F or W are not part of the CDR3 here. A D gene is named only where the DNA matches it firmly.

v_gene	j_gene	d_gene	len	CDR3aa
TRBV11-2	TRBJ2-2	TRBD2	16	ASSLPYSGTSVTGELF
TRBV4-3	TRBJ1-5	.	14	ASSQGYAYGNQPQH
TRBV9	TRBJ2-1	.	13	ASSVGQGAWNEQF
TRBV5-6	TRBJ2-7	.	10	ASSLWGDEQY
TRBV27	TRBJ1-1	.	15	ASSFYPWTALNTEAF
TRBV20-1	TRBJ1-2	.	11	SARVEGIYGYT
TRBV5-1	TRBJ2-3	.	12	ASSWDDRTDTQY
TRBV20-1	TRBJ1-2	TRBD1	14	SASAATGGAYYGYT
TRBV29-1	TRBJ2-3	.	12	SVRIGLGTDTQY
TRBV6-5	TRBJ2-4	.	12	ASSFIGQGNIQY
TRBV5-1	TRBJ1-4	.	11	ASSVNRDEKLF
TRBV20-1	TRBJ2-5	TRBD2	13	SADRLAGGQETQY
TRBV18	TRBJ1-1	.	13	ASSPGNNRNTEAF
TRBV11-1	TRBJ2-3	TRBD1	13	ASSPDRGRADTQY
TRBV28	TRBJ2-1	.	12	ASSSSESYNEQF
TRBV24-1	TRBJ1-4	.	11	ATSWGANEKLF